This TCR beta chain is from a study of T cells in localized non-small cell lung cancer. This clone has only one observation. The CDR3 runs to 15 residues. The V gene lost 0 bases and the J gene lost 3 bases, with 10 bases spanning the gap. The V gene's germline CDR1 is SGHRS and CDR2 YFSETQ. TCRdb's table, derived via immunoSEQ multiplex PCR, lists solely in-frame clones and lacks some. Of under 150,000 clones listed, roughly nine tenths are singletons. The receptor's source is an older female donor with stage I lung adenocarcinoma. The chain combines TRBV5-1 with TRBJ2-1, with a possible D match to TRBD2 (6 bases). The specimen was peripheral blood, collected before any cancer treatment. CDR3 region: CASSLAGVVYNEQFF. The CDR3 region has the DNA TGCGCCAGCAGCTTGGCGGGAGTGGTCTACAATGAGCAGTTCTTC.